Following are 28 T cell receptor beta chains from one sample sequenced in a study of tumor-infiltrating lymphocytes in primary liver carcinoma. Production of TCR beta cDNA used 400 to 600 ng total RNA together with a constant-region primer. Investigators got TCR beta libraries out of three nested multiplex PCR rounds, done with slightly modified ARM-PCR. Forward primers for TRBV1-TRBV30 and a C-beta reverse primer served the first two PCR rounds, at 10 cycles each. One entry per CDR3 protein, called by TCRdb with MiXCR from the multiplex PCR reads. Found here are fewer than 250,000 distinct CDR3 sequences, approximately 64% of them singletons; the top ten hold roughly 7%. The study extracted blood RNA from unsorted whole blood and also extracted germline DNA. Sequenced input: peripheral blood. Every receptor here comes from a woman aged 60 to 75 with primary liver carcinoma and hepatitis B virus infection.

The genes are TRBV9 and TRBJ2-1; 8 bases align to TRBD2. The CDR3 runs 15 residues. V trimming: 3 bases; J trimming: 6 bases; junction bases outside the gene matches: 8. Germline CDR1 reads SGDLS; CDR2 reads YYNGEE. The CDR3 loop reads CASSATSVHRNEQFF. As DNA, the CDR3 is TGTGCCAGCAGCGCGACTAGCGTTCACCGCAATGAGCAGTTCTTC. Filled out from reference TRBV9 and TRBJ2-1, the complete variable domain reads DSGVTQTPKHLITATGQRVTLRCSPRSGDLSVYWYQQSLDQGLQFLIQYYNGEERAKGNILERFSAQQFPDLHSELNLSSLELGDSALYFCASSATSVHRNEQFFGPGTRLTVL.

V is TRBV6-5 and J is TRBJ1-2, with a tentative D call TRBD1 (5 bases). The CDR3 is 14 amino acids. Trimming took 6 bases from V and 10 from J, leaving 21 bases between them. Germline loops: CDR1 MNHEY, CDR2 SVGAGI. DNA of the CDR3: TGTGCCAGCAGCGCCCAGTATGGCAGGGATGACTACACCTTC. Its translation: CASSAQYGRDDYTF.

By sample share, this clonotype is medium-sized. The chain employs TRBV11-2 and TRBJ2-1; D possibly corresponds to TRBD1 (5 bases). This CDR3 has 13 residues. Trimming left V 1 base short and J 5 bases short, with 6 bases between. CDR1 is SGHAT and CDR2 is FQNNGV in the germline V gene. For the CDR3, the DNA is TGTGCCAGCAGCTTAGGACAGAACAATGAGCAGTTCTTC. It is translated as CASSLGQNNEQFF.

With regard to this clonotype: Given a much more abundant clone one base away, this may be a read error. The chain links TRBV6-1 to TRBJ1-2, with TRBD1 matching 8 bases. Germline CDR1 and CDR2: MNHNS and SASEGT. V lost 4 bases and J lost 4; bases outside the gene matches: 8. This CDR3 region has 15 residues. The CDR3 bases are TGTGCCAGCAGTGCCTGGACAGGGAGTCCCTATGGCTACACCTTC. It specifies CASSAWTGSPYGYTF.

This clonotype appeared many times. The V call is TRBV12-3 or TRBV12-4, the J call TRBJ2-5; 8 positions match TRBD2. The CDR3 is 13 residues long. V shed 8 bases, J shed 5 bases, and the junction held 7 bases outside the gene matches. The CDR3 region has the DNA TGTGCCAGCGTCCGGGAGGGCCAGGAGACCCAGTACTTC. It translates to CASVREGQETQYF.

Ten or more counts support this clonotype. J is TRBJ1-5 and V is TRBV6-5; D is undetermined. This CDR3 is built from 11 residues. V lost 8 bases to trimming and J lost 6 bases, with 8 bases between them. Looked up from germline, CDR1 is MNHEY and CDR2 is SVGAGI. The CDR3 reads CASGLGQPQHF. CDR3 coding DNA: TGTGCCAGCGGCTTGGGTCAGCCCCAGCATTTT.

Remarks on this clonotype: The junction shows a germline mismatch at one end, possibly a read error. This chain uses TRBV11-2 with TRBJ2-7, with D tentatively TRBD1 (6 bases). Germline V lookup: CDR1 SGHAT, CDR2 FQNNGV. This CDR3 has 15 residues. The CDR3 here is CTSSPPWGRENEQYF. CDR3 bases: TGTACCAGTAGCCCGCCGTGGGGGCGAGAGAACGAGCAGTACTTC.

This clonotype was seen a single time. A much larger clone differs by one base, so this may be a read error. CDR3 nucleotides: TGTGCCAGCAGCGTGACCAGGGGCGTAGACACAGATACGCAGTATTTT. This encodes CASSVTRGVDTDTQYF. This rearrangement joins TRBV13 to TRBJ2-3; D possibly corresponds to TRBD1 (6 bases). V lost 5 bases and J 2 bases, leaving 17 bases between the germline ends. The CDR3 covers 16 residues. In germline, CDR1 is PRHDT, CDR2 FYEKMQ (reference sequence). Supplemented by reference TRBV13 and TRBJ2-3, the full variable domain reads AAGVIQSPRHLIKEKRETATLKCYPIPRHDTVYWYQQGPGQDPQFLISFYEKMQSDKGSIPDRFSAQQFSDYHSELNMSSLELGDSALYFCASSVTRGVDTDTQYFGPGTRLTVL.

Concerning this clonotype itself: This may arise from a read error, as a much more abundant clone is one base away. The V and J genes are TRBV12-3 or TRBV12-4 and TRBJ1-3, with D unresolved. This CDR3 contains 13 residues. CDR3 residues: CPSSVNSGNTIYF. Written as DNA, the CDR3 is TGTCCCAGCAGCGTTAACTCTGGAAACACCATATATTTT.

The chain is built from TRBV11-2 and TRBJ2-7; D perhaps matches TRBD2 (5 bases). With 1 base removed from V and 3 bases from J, the gap between germline ends came to 13 bases. The germline CDR1 and CDR2 sequences are SGHAT and FQNNGV. The CDR3 is 15 residues long. Written as DNA, the CDR3 is TGTGCCAGCAGCTTAGGGTTTAGCGAATTCTACGAGCAGTACTTC. Translation gives CASSLGFSEFYEQYF.

The V call is TRBV11-1, the J call TRBJ2-7, with D perhaps matching TRBD2 (6 bases). Germline V gives CDR1 SGHAT, CDR2 FQDESV (reference sequence). CDR3 size: 15 residues. The V and J ends lost 10 bases and 2 bases respectively, with 21 bases between them. CDR3 residues: CATSSLGGIAYEQYF. CDR3 DNA sequence: TGTGCCACTTCCTCTCTGGGCGGGATTGCCTACGAGCAGTACTTC. Using reference TRBV11-1 and TRBJ2-7 for the parts outside the CDR3, the full variable domain is EAEVAQSPRYKITEKSQAVAFWCDPISGHATLYWYRQILGQGPELLVQFQDESVVDDSQLPKDRFSAERLKGVDSTLKIQPAELGDSAMYLCATSSLGGIAYEQYFGPGTRLTVT.

A remark on this clonotype: A much larger clonotype is one base distant, so this may be a read error. The chain couples TRBV5-5 to TRBJ1-5; the D gene is possibly TRBD1 (5 bases). CDR3 length: 15 amino acids. Germline CDR1 is SGHKS and CDR2 is YYEKEE (reference sequence). CDR3 DNA sequence: TGTGTCAGCAGTCGGGGCGGGGCGGGGGATCAGCCCCAGCATTTT. It is translated as CVSSRGGAGDQPQHF.

Turning to this clonotype: This may arise from a read error, as a much more abundant clone is one base away. The chain employs TRBV6-5 and TRBJ1-1; D might be TRBD1 (6 bases). The V and J ends lost 10 bases and 4 bases respectively, with 13 bases between them. The CDR3 totals 12 residues. Per germline, CDR1 MNHEY and CDR2 SVGAGI. The CDR3 here is CATSQGFTEAFF. As DNA, the CDR3 is TGTGCCACCAGCCAGGGGTTCACTGAAGCTTTCTTT.

As regards this clonotype: Since the CDR3 does not end with the conserved phenylalanine or tryptophan, this likely comes from a read error. The chain links TRBV11-2 to TRBJ2-1; D perhaps matches TRBD1 (5 bases). The CDR3 covers 15 residues. Per germline, CDR1 SGHAT and CDR2 FQNNGV. CDR3 region: CVSNPADSSYNEQFL. CDR3 nucleotides: TGTGTCAGCAACCCCGCTGACAGCTCCTACAATGAGCAGTTCTTA.

About this clonotype itself: A much larger clone is a single base away; this may be a read error. This sequence joins TRBV12-3 or TRBV12-4 and TRBJ1-2, with TRBD1 identical over 9 bases. The CDR3 has 15 residues. The CDR3, as DNA: TGTGGCAGCAGGTTAGGGGGACAGGGTAACTATGGCTACACCTTC. Its protein product is CGSRLGGQGNYGYTF.

This chain connects TRBV7-8 to TRBJ2-7; D uncertain. The length of the CDR3 is 18 residues. Germline CDR1 and CDR2: SGHVS and FQNEAQ. Trimming removed 1 base from V and 2 bases from J, with 21 bases in between. The chain's CDR3 is CASSLGIGSEPTAYEQYF. In DNA form, the CDR3 reads TGTGCCAGCAGCTTAGGGATTGGCTCTGAACCGACTGCCTACGAGCAGTACTTC.

Comments on this clonotype: Since the CDR3 does not end with the conserved phenylalanine or tryptophan, this likely comes from a read error. The chain joins TRBV11-3 to TRBJ1-1, with D uncertain. CDR1 and CDR2 from the germline V gene are SGHNT and YENEEA. The CDR3 runs to 15 residues. CDR3 in amino acids: CANSLASVPGTEAFL. The CDR3 DNA follows: TGTGCCAACAGCTTAGCGTCAGTGCCGGGCACTGAAGCTTTCCTT.

This rearrangement joins TRBV28 to TRBJ2-7; the D gene is possibly TRBD1 (6 bases). V gave up 6 bases and J gave up 6 bases, with 15 bases separating them. The CDR3 has 13 amino acids. Germline CDR1 and CDR2: MDHEN and SYDVKM. CDR3 sequence: CASSRNQGSEQYF. CDR3 DNA sequence: TGTGCCAGCAGCCGAAACCAGGGGAGCGAGCAGTACTTC.

This clonotype has a count of ten or more. V is TRBV6-2 or TRBV6-3 and J is TRBJ2-3; D could derive from TRBD1 or TRBD2 (5 bases each). In germline, CDR1 is MNHEY, CDR2 SVGEGT. The CDR3 is made up of 14 amino acids. V shed 11 bases and J shed 0 bases, with 15 bases lying between them. The chain's CDR3 is CAGSGTYSTDTQYF. The DNA for the CDR3 is TGTGCCGGCTCCGGGACCTACAGCACAGATACGCAGTATTTT.

This clonotype was recorded at least ten times. The rearrangement links TRBV6-6 to TRBJ1-5, with 7 bases aligning to TRBD1. Germline V lookup: CDR1 MNHNY, CDR2 SVGAGI (reference sequence). The CDR3 extends over 14 amino acids. V lost 6 bases and J lost 6; bases outside the gene matches: 8. The CDR3 protein is CASRPTGVPQPQHF. In nucleotides, the CDR3 is TGTGCCAGCAGACCTACAGGGGTTCCTCAGCCCCAGCATTTT.

Details on this clonotype: With a much larger clone just one base away, this may be a read error. The chain employs TRBV6-1 and TRBJ2-1; tentatively, D is TRBD1 (6 bases). Trimming pared 5 bases from V and 8 bases from J, leaving 19 bases between. The CDR3 consists of 15 residues. Per the germline V gene, CDR1 is MNHNS and CDR2 is SASEGT. CDR3 nucleotide sequence: TGTGCCAGCAGTAAATATGAAAACCAGGGGTATGAGCAGTTCTTC. Amino acids: CASSKYENQGYEQFF.

The J gene is TRBJ2-5, the V gene TRBV3-1; D is perhaps TRBD2 (6 bases). Trimming removed 3 bases at V and 4 bases at J, with 15 bases between. The germline V gene has CDR1 LGHDT and CDR2 YNNKEL (reference sequence). The CDR3 length is 15 residues. The CDR3 DNA is TGTGCCAGCAGCCAGGAGGGAGTGAGCGGAGAGACCCAGTACTTC. Its protein is CASSQEGVSGETQYF.

Details on this clonotype: A much larger clone lies a single base off, so this may be a read error. V gene TRBV7-8 combines with J gene TRBJ2-5; a weak D match, TRBD2 (6 bases). The CDR3 covers 14 residues. Germline V CDR1 and CDR2: SGHVS, FQNEAQ. V was clipped by 5 bases and J by 5 bases, with 15 bases between them. As DNA, the CDR3 is TGTGCCAGCAGCCTCATTAGCGGAGGGGAGACCCAGTACTTC. Its protein is CASSLISGGETQYF.

For this clonotype: The conserved closing phenylalanine or tryptophan is absent in this CDR3, likely reflecting a read error. The rearrangement joins TRBV29-1 to TRBJ2-2; no clear D gene. Germline V CDR1 and CDR2: SQVTM, ANQGSEA. V lost 3 bases and J 4 bases, leaving 9 bases between the germline ends. The CDR3 is 13 residues long. The chain's CDR3 is CSVDGRTTGELFI. CDR3 DNA: TGCAGCGTTGATGGCAGGACCACCGGGGAGCTGTTTATT.

The V call is TRBV11-2, the J call TRBJ2-7, with 11 nucleotides matching TRBD2. Germline V gives CDR1 SGHAT, CDR2 FQNNGV. The CDR3 extends over 14 amino acids. The CDR3 is CANSRLAGGSEQYF. The CDR3 region has the DNA TGTGCTAACAGCAGGCTAGCGGGGGGCTCGGAGCAGTACTTC.

This clonotype was seen more than once but under ten times. One base away lies a much larger clone, so this may be a sequencing read error. The chain employs TRBV12-3 or TRBV12-4 and TRBJ2-3; 8 positions agree with TRBD2. This CDR3 is 16 amino acids long. Trimming took 6 bases from V and 2 from J; bases not matched to a gene: 10. The CDR3 coding sequence is TGTGCCAGCAGGAAGAGACCAGCGGGGGTCACAGATACGCAGTATTTT. This translates into CASRKRPAGVTDTQYF.

There are many counts of this clonotype. The chain has TRBV6-6 and TRBJ1-1; 9 positions agree with TRBD1. Germline V CDR1 and CDR2: MNHNY, SVGAGI (reference sequence). CDR3 length equals 14 residues. The V segment lost 5 bases and the J segment 5 bases; nucleotides outside the gene matches: 6. The CDR3 DNA follows: TGTGCCAGCAGTCAGAGACAGGGGGGGACTGAAGCTTTCTTT. Protein: CASSQRQGGTEAFF.

About this clonotype itself: This could be a read error, since a much larger clone is one nucleotide away. The gene calls are TRBV6-6 and TRBJ2-5; D not resolved. Germline CDR1 and CDR2: MNHNY and SVGAGI (reference sequence). The germline V and J ends were trimmed by 8 bases and 13 bases, with 29 bases remaining between them. The CDR3 has 15 residues. The CDR3 region is CASGPRTAPSLTGYF. The CDR3 DNA reads TGTGCCAGCGGCCCCAGGACGGCCCCGAGTTTGACCGGGTACTTC.